Listed below are T cell receptor beta chains from one sample, sequenced in a study of CD8 T cells in ankylosing spondylitis. MiXCR was run by TCRdb on the 5' RACE reads, yielding one entry per CDR3 protein. This table has some 200,000 distinct CDR3 sequences, 5.5% to 7.5% appearing once. The source material was blood, either unsorted or a sorted T cell fraction (not recorded which). These receptors were obtained from a male donor with ankylosing spondylitis. CDR3s include the opening cysteine and the closing phenylalanine or tryptophan. D genes are given only for firm matches. Clone size is stated in some rows and not others, as once, few, many or a class when expanded.

v_call	j_call	d_call	clone_size	cdr3_nt	cdr3_aa
TRBV9	TRBJ2-2	.	many	TGTGCCAGCAGCCATATAGCCGGGGAGCTGTTTTTT	CASSHIAGELFF
TRBV7-8	TRBJ1-2	.	many	TGTGCCAGCAGCAATCGACGGATAGCTAACTATGGCTACACCTTC	CASSNRRIANYGYTF
TRBV27	TRBJ2-2	.	many	TGTGCCAGCAGCCGGGGGTTCACCGGGGAGCTGTTTTTT	CASSRGFTGELFF
TRBV4-3	TRBJ2-7	.	many	TGCGCCAGCAGCCAAGAGGAGGGCGTTCTCTCCTACGAGCAGTACTTC	CASSQEEGVLSYEQYF
TRBV12-3/TRBV12-4	TRBJ2-1	TRBD2	.	TGTGCCAGCTCAAGTCTAGCGGGAGGACCGACCTCCTACAATGAGCAGTTCTTC	CASSSLAGGPTSYNEQFF
TRBV7-9	TRBJ1-3	.	.	TGTGCCAGTCAGGACGGGGACTCTGGAAACACCATATATTTT	CASQDGDSGNTIYF
TRBV4-3	TRBJ2-5	TRBD2	many	TGCGCCAGCAGCCAAGCTAGCGGGAGACCGCAAGAGACCCAGTACTTC	CASSQASGRPQETQYF
TRBV29-1	TRBJ2-7	TRBD2	many	TGCAGCGTTGCGTTGAGGGGACTAGGGACCTACGAGCAGTACTTC	CSVALRGLGTYEQYF
TRBV4-3	TRBJ2-7	TRBD1	.	TGCGCCAGCAGCCAAGCGACAGGGGTAACCTACGAGCAGTACTTC	CASSQATGVTYEQYF
TRBV4-3	TRBJ2-2	.	many	TGCGCCAGCAGCCTTTGGAGGGTTTTATCCGGGGAGCTGTTTTTT	CASSLWRVLSGELFF
TRBV29-1	TRBJ1-2	.	many	TGCAGCGCCGAGAAGGACATCTATGGCTACACCTTC	CSAEKDIYGYTF
TRBV7-9	TRBJ2-1	TRBD2	few	TGTGCCAGCAGCTTAGGGGGACTAGGGCTCAATGAGCAGTTCTTC	CASSLGGLGLNEQFF
TRBV7-9	TRBJ2-7	.	few	TGTGCCAGCAGCTTAGGTGGGGTCCTCTTGTACGAGCAGTACTTC	CASSLGGVLLYEQYF
TRBV28	TRBJ2-7	.	many	TGTGCCAGCAGGGGACAACAAGACGACTCCTACGAGCAGTACTTC	CASRGQQDDSYEQYF
TRBV6-2/TRBV6-3	TRBJ2-5	.	once	TGTGCCAGCAGTTACTCGTCCCGGGGCGGAGAGACCCAGTACTTC	CASSYSSRGGETQYF
TRBV7-6	TRBJ1-6	.	many	TGTGCCAGCAGCTTACTGGCGGCCTTAGGATCTAATTCACCCCTCCACTTT	CASSLLAALGSNSPLHF
TRBV4-1	TRBJ2-3	.	.	TGCGCCAGCAGCCAAGGGTCCGGCACAGATACGCAGTATTTT	CASSQGSGTDTQYF
TRBV10-3	TRBJ1-2	.	many	TGTGCCATCAGTGGAACCCCCCTTCGTGGGGCCGGCTACACCTTC	CAISGTPLRGAGYTF
TRBV12-3/TRBV12-4	TRBJ1-1	.	many	TGTGCCTCTCTCCTCGGGGGTCCGAACACTGAAGCTTTCTTT	CASLLGGPNTEAFF
TRBV6-1	TRBJ1-1	TRBD1	many	TGTGCCAGCAGTGAAGATTCCAGGGGGGAAAACACTGAAGCTTTCTTT	CASSEDSRGENTEAFF
TRBV9	TRBJ1-2	.	many	TGTGCCAGCAGCCCAAGTCCCAATGGAGTTTTCTATGGCTACACCTTC	CASSPSPNGVFYGYTF
TRBV14	TRBJ2-1	TRBD2	many	TGTGCCAGCAGTATAGCGGGAGGGACTGAGCAGTTCTTC	CASSIAGGTEQFF
TRBV20-1	TRBJ2-1	TRBD2	.	TGCCGTGCTAGAGATGGGGAAATGACTAGCGGGCACTACAATGAGCAGTTCTTC	CRARDGEMTSGHYNEQFF